This T cell receptor beta chain stems from a study of cytomegalovirus exposure and HLA in healthy donors. Study results and caveats: Cytomegalovirus status, reportedly, was diagnosed with high specificity and sensitivity by the classifier.

The junction had 9 bases not matched to a gene; V was cut back by 0 bases and J by 6 bases. The germline CDR1 and CDR2 sequences are GTSNPN and SVGIG (reference sequence). This CDR3 has 16 residues. Measured with immunoSEQ multiplex PCR; TCRdb has only the in-frame clones, and not every one. The data show under 400,000 clones, roughly 86% seen once. As regards this clone: Its antigen remains unknown.

This TCR was recovered from a man aged 30 to 39 in good health and CMV-seronegative. Specimen: PBMCs. The V gene is TRBV30, the J gene TRBJ1-5; the match to TRBD1 covers 9 bases. The CDR3 DNA follows: TGTGCCTGGAGTGTAGTTGGGACAGGGCTAGGTCAGCCCCAGCATTTT. Translating gives CAWSVVGTGLGQPQHF.